This TCR beta chain came from a study of human T cells and chemical hapten exposure. To note about this clonotype: Its antigen is not known.

Overall study results and limits: Expanded TCRs were compared with controls, and the expanded TCRs formed significantly more large CDR3 similarity clusters. Because all patients had alopecia, their immune responses might differ from healthy ones.

Germline CDR1 reads SQVTM; CDR2 reads ANQGSEA. V was trimmed by 2 bases and J by 12 bases, leaving 16 bases between them. The CDR3 runs 12 residues. Each CDR3 protein is one row after TCRdb ran MiXCR on the RACE reads. The data contain about 69,000 distinct CDR3 sequences, 10% to 13% of them singletons. Stated time point: patch test 2, 6 weeks after DPC sensitization. Stated treatment: therapeutic diphenylcyclopropenone sensitization with weekly scalp DPC. V and J are TRBV29-1 and TRBJ1-1; D ambiguous. The TCR comes from a woman between 50 and 59 years old with alopecia areata. Some clones in this sample may be carry-over from other donors' samples. The sequenced sample was whole blood, obtained in connection with sensitization to the hapten diphenylcyclopropenone (DPC). The CDR3 spells CSVEPGRLTSFF. The CDR3 coding sequence is TGCAGCGTTGAACCCGGCAGGTTAACTTCTTTCTTT.